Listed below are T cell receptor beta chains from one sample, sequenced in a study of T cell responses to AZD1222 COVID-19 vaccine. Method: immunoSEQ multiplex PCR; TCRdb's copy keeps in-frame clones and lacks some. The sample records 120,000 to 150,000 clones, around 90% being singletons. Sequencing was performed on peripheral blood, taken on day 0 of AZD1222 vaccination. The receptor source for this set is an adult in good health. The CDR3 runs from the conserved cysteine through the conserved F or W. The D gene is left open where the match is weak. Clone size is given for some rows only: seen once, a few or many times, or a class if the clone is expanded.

CDR3: CASSYTNNQPQHF
DNA: TGTGCCAGCAGTTACACAAACAATCAGCCCCAGCATTTT
V: TRBV6-5
size: .
D: .
J: TRBJ1-5

CDR3: CASSRGVSGNQPQHF
DNA: TGTGCCAGCAGCCGGGGAGTCTCGGGCAATCAGCCCCAGCATTTT
V: TRBV3-1/TRBV3-2
size: .
D: .
J: TRBJ1-5

CDR3: CASSLEWGSAKNIQYF
DNA: TGTGCCAGCAGCTTAGAATGGGGTTCTGCCAAAAACATTCAGTACTTC
V: TRBV7-2
size: .
D: .
J: TRBJ2-4

CDR3: CASPSSRRGLWANNEQFF
DNA: TGCGCCAGCCCCTCTTCGAGAAGAGGGCTATGGGCGAACAATGAGCAGTTCTTC
V: TRBV23-1
size: .
D: .
J: TRBJ2-1

CDR3: CASSQDRTGGRGELFF
DNA: TGTGCCAGCAGCCAAGATCGGACAGGAGGGCGCGGGGAGCTGTTTTTT
V: TRBV4-2
size: .
D: .
J: TRBJ2-2

CDR3: CASTSRTRFQDEQFF
DNA: TGTGCCAGCACCTCCCGGACTAGATTCCAGGATGAGCAGTTCTTC
V: TRBV6-4
size: few
D: TRBD2
J: TRBJ2-1

CDR3: CASGSDSNQPQHF
DNA: TGTGCTAGTGGCTCAGATAGCAATCAGCCCCAGCATTTT
V: TRBV12-5
size: .
D: .
J: TRBJ1-5

CDR3: CAISADRNYGYTF
DNA: TGTGCCATCAGTGCAGACAGGAACTATGGCTACACCTTC
V: TRBV10-3
size: .
D: .
J: TRBJ1-2

CDR3: CASGWQENTEAFF
DNA: TGTGCCAGCGGATGGCAGGAGAACACTGAAGCTTTCTTT
V: TRBV2
size: .
D: .
J: TRBJ1-1

CDR3: CASRGLAGLSYEQYF
DNA: TGTGCCAGCAGGGGACTAGCGGGACTATCCTACGAGCAGTACTTC
V: TRBV2
size: once
D: TRBD2
J: TRBJ2-7

CDR3: CASSILCDRAVGGVFDEKLFF
DNA: TGTGCCAGTAGTATATTATGCGACAGGGCGGTTGGGGGGGTATTCGATGAAAAACTGTTTTTT
V: TRBV19
size: .
D: TRBD1
J: TRBJ1-4

CDR3: CASSQDVWGTGELFF
DNA: TGTGCCAGCAGCCAAGATGTTTGGGGAACCGGGGAGCTGTTTTTT
V: TRBV4-2
size: once
D: .
J: TRBJ2-2

CDR3: CASSQEWLRRPQHF
DNA: TGCGCCAGCAGCCAAGAATGGCTAAGGCGGCCCCAGCATTTT
V: TRBV4-1
size: once
D: .
J: TRBJ1-5

CDR3: CASSLPEQGAATNEKLFF
DNA: TGCGCCAGCAGCCTCCCGGAGCAGGGAGCAGCAACTAATGAAAAACTGTTTTTT
V: TRBV4-3
size: once
D: .
J: TRBJ1-4

CDR3: CASRTVHGYTF
DNA: TGTGCCAGCAGGACAGTCCATGGCTACACCTTC
V: TRBV25-1
size: .
D: .
J: TRBJ1-2

CDR3: CASSVNPQGARYGYTF
DNA: TGTGCCAGCAGCGTCAATCCTCAGGGGGCCCGCTATGGCTACACCTTC
V: TRBV27
size: .
D: TRBD1
J: TRBJ1-2

CDR3: CASSLGDRGAFF
DNA: TGTGCCAGCAGTTTAGGGGACAGAGGGGCTTTCTTT
V: TRBV12-3/TRBV12-4
size: .
D: TRBD1
J: TRBJ1-1

CDR3: CASHRVCNSPLHF
DNA: TGTGCCAGCCACAGGGTTTGTAATTCACCCCTCCACTTT
V: TRBV21-1
size: .
D: .
J: TRBJ1-6

CDR3: CASSFFAGGQGAIDTQYF
DNA: TGTGCCAGCAGTTTTTTCGCGGGGGGCCAGGGTGCGATAGATACGCAGTATTTT
V: TRBV28
size: .
D: TRBD2
J: TRBJ2-3

CDR3: CASSKTGGLNTEAFF
DNA: TGTGCCAGCAGCAAGACAGGGGGATTGAACACTGAAGCTTTCTTT
V: TRBV9
size: .
D: TRBD1
J: TRBJ1-1

CDR3: CASSLGREFGEQYF
DNA: TGCGCCAGCAGCTTGGGGCGGGAGTTTGGCGAGCAGTACTTC
V: TRBV5-1
size: .
D: TRBD2
J: TRBJ2-7

CDR3: CASSAGGHTEAFF
DNA: TGTGCCAGCAGCGCAGGCGGACACACTGAAGCTTTCTTT
V: TRBV9
size: once
D: .
J: TRBJ1-1

CDR3: CASSTTGELFF
DNA: TGTGCCAGCAGTACCACCGGGGAGCTGTTTTTT
V: TRBV12-3/TRBV12-4
size: once
D: .
J: TRBJ2-2

CDR3: CASSQDKGTSASYEQYF
DNA: TGCGCCAGCAGCCAAGATAAAGGGACTAGCGCCTCCTACGAGCAGTACTTC
V: TRBV4-1
size: once
D: TRBD2
J: TRBJ2-7

CDR3: CASSVGVTTNEKLFF
DNA: TGTGCCAGCAGCGTGGGGGTCACAACTAATGAAAAACTGTTTTTT
V: TRBV9
size: .
D: .
J: TRBJ1-4

CDR3: CASSIEGTIYF
DNA: TGTGCCAGCAGTATTGAGGGCACCATATATTTT
V: TRBV28
size: .
D: .
J: TRBJ1-3

CDR3: CASSPQQGDTEAFF
DNA: TGTGCCAGCAGCCCCCAGCAGGGGGACACTGAAGCTTTCTTT
V: TRBV7-2
size: .
D: TRBD1
J: TRBJ1-1

CDR3: CASSLQGGATNEKLFF
DNA: TGTGCCAGCAGCTTACAGGGAGGTGCAACTAATGAAAAACTGTTTTTT
V: TRBV28
size: .
D: .
J: TRBJ1-4

CDR3: CASRGAAGYGYTF
DNA: TGTGCCAGTAGAGGGGCCGCTGGCTATGGCTACACCTTC
V: TRBV19
size: .
D: .
J: TRBJ1-2

CDR3: CASSILPGQGWQVGNTIYF
DNA: TGTGCCAGCAGTATACTACCGGGACAGGGATGGCAGGTTGGAAACACCATATATTTT
V: TRBV28
size: .
D: TRBD1
J: TRBJ1-3

CDR3: CASSPGQTLNYGYTF
DNA: TGCGCCAGCAGCCCGGGACAGACCCTGAACTATGGCTACACCTTC
V: TRBV5-1
size: .
D: TRBD1
J: TRBJ1-2

CDR3: CASKPGDTDTQYF
DNA: TGTGCCAGCAAACCGGGGGACACAGATACGCAGTATTTT
V: TRBV9
size: .
D: .
J: TRBJ2-3

CDR3: CASSSGHFYGYTF
DNA: TGTGCCAGCAGTTCGGGACACTTCTATGGCTACACCTTC
V: TRBV6-2/TRBV6-3
size: once
D: .
J: TRBJ1-2

CDR3: CASSLGNRGSTGYTF
DNA: TGTGCCAGCAGCTTAGGGAACAGGGGATCAACTGGCTACACCTTC
V: TRBV11-2
size: .
D: TRBD1
J: TRBJ1-2

CDR3: CASSLRGGTGASGYTF
DNA: TGTGCCAGCAGCCTCAGGGGGGGGACAGGGGCGTCTGGCTACACCTTC
V: TRBV14
size: .
D: TRBD1
J: TRBJ1-2

CDR3: CSVAWFGADTQYF
DNA: TGCAGCGTGGCATGGTTCGGGGCAGATACGCAGTATTTT
V: TRBV29-1
size: .
D: .
J: TRBJ2-3

CDR3: CASSRQAGHNSPLHF
DNA: TGTGCCAGCAGTCGACAGGCCGGGCATAATTCACCCCTCCACTTT
V: TRBV9
size: .
D: .
J: TRBJ1-6

CDR3: CASSLAAGGETQYF
DNA: TGTGCCAGCAGCTTAGCGGCGGGAGGGGAGACCCAGTACTTC
V: TRBV13
size: .
D: TRBD2
J: TRBJ2-5

CDR3: CASSNRPSLDSEAFF
DNA: TGCGCCAGCAGTAATCGACCCAGTCTAGACTCAGAAGCTTTCTTT
V: TRBV5-1
size: .
D: .
J: TRBJ1-1

CDR3: CASSIPPGTQYF
DNA: TGTGCCAGTAGTATCCCCCCGGGGACCCAGTACTTC
V: TRBV19
size: .
D: .
J: TRBJ2-5